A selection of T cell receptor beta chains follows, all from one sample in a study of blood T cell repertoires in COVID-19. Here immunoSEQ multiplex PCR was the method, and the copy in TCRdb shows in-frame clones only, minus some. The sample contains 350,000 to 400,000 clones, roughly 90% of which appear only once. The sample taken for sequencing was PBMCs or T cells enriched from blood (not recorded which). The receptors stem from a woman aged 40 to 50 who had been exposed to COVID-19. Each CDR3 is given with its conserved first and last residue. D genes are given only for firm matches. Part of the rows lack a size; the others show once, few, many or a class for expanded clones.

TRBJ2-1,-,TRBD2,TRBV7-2,CASSQAGGIDEQFF,TGTGCCAGCAGCCAAGCGGGAGGGATAGATGAGCAGTTCTTC
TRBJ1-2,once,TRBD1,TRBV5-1,CASSLGGQAIYGYTF,TGCGCCAGCAGCTTGGGTGGACAGGCGATCTATGGCTACACCTTC
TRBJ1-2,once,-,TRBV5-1,CASSWGAGGYTF,TGCGCCAGCAGCTGGGGCGCGGGGGGCTACACCTTC
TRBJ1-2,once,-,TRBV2,CASSEAPGIGYTF,TGTGCCAGCAGTGAAGCGCCAGGGATCGGCTACACCTTC
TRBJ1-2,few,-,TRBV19,CATGGGLDYGYTF,TGTGCCACGGGAGGGGGACTGGACTATGGCTACACCTTC
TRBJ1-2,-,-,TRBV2,CASSPDAPGDYGYTF,TGTGCCAGCAGCCCCGACGCCCCGGGTGACTATGGCTACACCTTC
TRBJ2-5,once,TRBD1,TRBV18,CASSPGQGETQYF,TGTGCCAGCTCACCGGGACAGGGAGAGACCCAGTACTTC
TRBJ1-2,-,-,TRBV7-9,CASSETDLYGYTF,TGTGCCAGCAGCGAGACTGACCTCTATGGCTACACCTTC
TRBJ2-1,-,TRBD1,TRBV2,CASSNQGTGNNEQFF,TGTGCCAGCAGCAACCAAGGGACAGGTAATAATGAGCAGTTCTTC
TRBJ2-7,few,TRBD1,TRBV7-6,CASRYRQGPYEQYF,TGTGCCAGCAGATACAGACAGGGTCCCTACGAGCAGTACTTC
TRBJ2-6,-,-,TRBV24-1,CATSAIDGGSGANVLTF,TGTGCCACCAGTGCAATTGACGGGGGCTCTGGGGCCAACGTCCTGACTTTC
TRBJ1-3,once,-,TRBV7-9,CASSPSFGNTIYF,TGTGCCAGCAGCCCCTCTTTCGGAAACACCATATATTTT
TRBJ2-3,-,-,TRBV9,CASSGGQSTDTQYF,TGTGCCAGCAGCGGAGGACAGTCCACAGATACGCAGTATTTT
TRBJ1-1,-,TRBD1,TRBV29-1,CSVTGTGNTEAFF,TGCAGCGTGACCGGGACAGGGAACACTGAAGCTTTCTTT
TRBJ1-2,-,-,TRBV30,CAWSVRWALYGYTF,TGTGCCTGGAGTGTACGATGGGCTCTCTATGGCTACACCTTC
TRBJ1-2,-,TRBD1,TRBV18,CASSTTGVVYGYTF,TGTGCCAGCTCGACGACAGGGGTTGTTTATGGCTACACCTTC
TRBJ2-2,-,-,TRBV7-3,CASSPTFRGANTGELFF,TGTGCCAGCAGCCCTACATTCAGGGGCGCGAACACCGGGGAGCTGTTTTTT
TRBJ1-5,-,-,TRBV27,CASSLRGGRYSNQPQHF,TGTGCCAGCAGTTTACGTGGAGGACGTTATAGCAATCAGCCCCAGCATTTT
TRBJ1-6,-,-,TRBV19,CASSRATSTDSPLHF,TGTGCCAGTAGTAGGGCCACAAGTACGGATTCACCCCTCCACTTT
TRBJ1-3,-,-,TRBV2,CASSPSRDSSGNTIYF,TGTGCCAGCAGTCCCTCCCGAGACAGCTCTGGAAACACCATATATTTT
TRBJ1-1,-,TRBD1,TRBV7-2,CASSFQGAPNTEAFF,TGTGCCAGCAGCTTCCAGGGGGCCCCTAACACTGAAGCTTTCTTT
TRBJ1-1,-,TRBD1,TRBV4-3,CASKTGGGSAEAFF,TGCGCCAGCAAGACAGGGGGCGGTTCGGCTGAAGCTTTCTTT
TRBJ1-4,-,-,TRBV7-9,CASSSPEADEKLFF,TGTGCCAGCAGCTCCCCGGAGGCTGATGAAAAACTGTTTTTT
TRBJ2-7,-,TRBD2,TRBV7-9,CASSSPPSGTLYEQYF,TGTGCCAGCAGCTCACCTCCTAGCGGGACGCTTTACGAGCAGTACTTC
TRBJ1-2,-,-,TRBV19,CASSPDRDANYGYTF,TGTGCCAGTAGTCCCGACAGAGATGCTAACTATGGCTACACCTTC
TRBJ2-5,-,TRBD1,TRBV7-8,CASSHRSTGGETQYF,TGTGCCAGCAGCCACCGGAGTACAGGGGGAGAGACCCAGTACTTC
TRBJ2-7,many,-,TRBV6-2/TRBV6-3,CASSYSAIRLPGDEQYF,TGTGCCAGCAGTTACTCCGCGATACGACTACCCGGGGACGAGCAGTACTTC
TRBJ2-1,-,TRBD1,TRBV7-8,CASSPRTGVREEQFF,TGTGCCAGCAGCCCTCGGACAGGGGTGCGGGAAGAGCAGTTCTTC
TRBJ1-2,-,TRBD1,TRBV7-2,CASSLGTGGVYGYTF,TGTGCCAGCAGCTTAGGGACAGGGGGCGTCTATGGCTACACCTTC
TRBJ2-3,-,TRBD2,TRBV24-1,CATSEGAGGRDTQYF,TGTGCCACCAGTGAGGGAGCGGGGGGGAGGGATACGCAGTATTTT
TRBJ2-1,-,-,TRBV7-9,CAIPSFRGKGNEQFF,TGTGCCATCCCCTCCTTCCGGGGGAAAGGAAATGAGCAGTTCTTC
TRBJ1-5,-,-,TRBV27,CASASGTANQPQHF,TGTGCCAGCGCCAGCGGGACGGCTAATCAGCCCCAGCATTTT
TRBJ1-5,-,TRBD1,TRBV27,CASSPGTGDNQPQHF,TGTGCCAGCAGTCCCGGGACAGGGGACAATCAGCCCCAGCATTTT
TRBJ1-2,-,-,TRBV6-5,CASSYETGRGYGYTF,TGTGCCAGCAGTTACGAGACGGGTAGGGGTTATGGCTACACCTTC
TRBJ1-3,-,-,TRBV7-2,CASSLLGRGNTIYF,TGTGCCAGCAGCTTACTCGGGAGGGGGAACACCATATATTTT
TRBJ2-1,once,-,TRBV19,CASSNRLVGEQFF,TGTGCCAGTAGTAACCGACTAGTGGGTGAGCAGTTCTTC
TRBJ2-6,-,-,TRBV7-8,CASSPRERLTSGANVLTF,TGTGCCAGCAGTCCAAGGGAGCGTCTGACGTCTGGGGCCAACGTCCTGACTTTC
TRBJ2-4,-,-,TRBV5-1,CASSLVDRQKNIQYF,TGCGCCAGCAGCTTAGTGGACAGACAAAAAAACATTCAGTACTTC
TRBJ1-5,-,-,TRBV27,CASSLSTVGGQPQHF,TGTGCCAGCAGTTTATCCACAGTGGGGGGTCAGCCCCAGCATTTT
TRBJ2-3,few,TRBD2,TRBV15,CATSGTASGERADTQYF,TGTGCCACCAGCGGTACTGCTAGCGGAGAGAGGGCAGATACGCAGTATTTT
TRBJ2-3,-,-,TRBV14,CASSPQGRRADTQYF,TGTGCCAGCAGCCCTCAGGGGCGCCGGGCAGATACGCAGTATTTT
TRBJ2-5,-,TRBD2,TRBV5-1,CASSPGRGGRETQYF,TGCGCCAGCAGCCCCGGGCGGGGGGGCCGGGAGACCCAGTACTTC
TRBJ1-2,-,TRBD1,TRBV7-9,CASSPTQGFSGANGYTF,TGTGCCAGCAGCCCCACACAGGGGTTTTCTGGCGCGAATGGCTACACCTTC
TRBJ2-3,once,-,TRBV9,CASSVGQITDTQYF,TGTGCCAGCAGCGTAGGACAGATCACAGATACGCAGTATTTT
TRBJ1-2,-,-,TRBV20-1,CSASGQYGYTF,TGCAGTGCTAGTGGGCAGTATGGCTACACCTTC
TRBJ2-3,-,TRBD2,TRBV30,CACGLAGSTDTQYF,TGTGCCTGCGGACTAGCGGGAAGCACAGATACGCAGTATTTT
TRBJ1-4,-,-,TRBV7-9,CASSFRGNPTNEKLFF,TGTGCCAGCAGCTTTCGGGGGAATCCAACTAATGAAAAACTGTTTTTT
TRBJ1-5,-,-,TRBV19,CASSITPSPAQTRNQPQHF,TGTGCCAGTAGTATAACACCTTCTCCAGCACAGACCCGCAATCAGCCCCAGCATTTT
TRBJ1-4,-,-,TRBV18,CASSPQGSTTNEKLFF,TGTGCCAGCTCACCACAGGGGTCCACGACTAATGAAAAACTGTTTTTT
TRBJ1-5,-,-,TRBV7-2,CASSLAYRARGNQPQHF,TGTGCCAGCAGCTTAGCGTACAGGGCGCGTGGCAATCAGCCCCAGCATTTT
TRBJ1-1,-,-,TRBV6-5,CASSPGDEAFF,TGTGCCAGCAGTCCAGGTGATGAAGCTTTCTTT
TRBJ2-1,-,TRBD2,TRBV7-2,CASSLAVGTTNNEQFF,TGTGCCAGCAGCTTAGCGGTCGGGACTACGAACAATGAGCAGTTCTTC
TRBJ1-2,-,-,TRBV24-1,CATSDSVYGYTF,TGTGCCACCAGTGATTCAGTCTATGGCTACACCTTC
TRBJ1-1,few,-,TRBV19,CASSIEAGRNTEAFF,TGTGCCAGTAGTATAGAGGCAGGGCGGAACACTGAAGCTTTCTTT
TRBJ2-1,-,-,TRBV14,CASSPAAGGYNEQFF,TGTGCCAGCAGCCCCGCGGCGGGCGGGTACAATGAGCAGTTCTTC
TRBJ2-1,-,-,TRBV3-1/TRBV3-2,CASSSVLSEQFF,TGTGCCAGCAGCTCCGTTCTTAGTGAGCAGTTCTTC
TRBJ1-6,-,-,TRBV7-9,CASSLDSRNNSPLHF,TGTGCCAGCAGCTTAGACAGCAGGAACAATTCACCCCTCCACTTT